Reported below is one T cell receptor (beta chain). Its antigen is unidentified. The data belong to a study of blood T cells in healthy people across ages. The germline V gene has CDR1 DFQATT and CDR2 SNEGSKA (reference sequence). This CDR3 is 13 amino acids long. With 8 bases removed from V and 0 bases from J, the gap between germline ends came to 12 bases. The study isolated at least 6 million PBMCs from each sample. Together with a sample-barcoded 5' primer, a J-beta primer mix was included in a second PCR lasting 7 to 11 cycles. Sequencing yielded, for each sample, at least 2.5 million paired-end reads carrying CDR3. Each CDR3 protein is one row after TCRdb ran MiXCR on the 5' RACE reads. The sample has about 770,000 distinct CDR3 sequences, around two fifths seen once. Whole-study results and caveats: The study regarded diversity estimates from one million T cells as underestimates. TCR beta diversity was tightly associated with the proportion of naive T cells.

The chain is built from TRBV20-1 and TRBJ2-3; D remains unclear. The sequenced sample was blood. The sequence derives from a man aged 60 to 75 in good health. The CDR3 DNA reads as TGCAGTTTTTCCGTTCCTAGCACAGATACGCAGTATTTT. This encodes CSFSVPSTDTQYF.